This T cell receptor beta chain was sequenced for a study of blood T cell repertoires in COVID-19. Across the whole study: Specimens from acute and convalescent COVID-19 originated in the United States, Italy and Spain. T cells, B-cell-depleted T cells, or PBMCs supplied cDNA or gDNA.

V was pared by 1 base and J by 7 bases, with 13 bases between. The germline CDR1 and CDR2 sequences are GTSNPN and SVGIG (reference sequence). The CDR3 consists of 13 residues. Original methodology: Quantification of nucleated cells was approximated via reference gene primer amplification. Here immunoSEQ multiplex PCR was the method, and the copy in TCRdb shows in-frame clones only, minus some. The DNA gave D and trimming, while V, J and clone size come from that table. The profile shows about 330,000 clones, approximately 87% of them singletons. Specimen: peripheral blood. The V and J genes are TRBV30 and TRBJ1-2; D ambiguous. The clonotype comes from a woman aged 45-65 years with active or convalescent COVID-19. CDR3 sequence (DNA): TGTGCCTGGAGTGAGAACTCGATGGTTGGCTACACCTTC. It is translated as CAWSENSMVGYTF. Looking up the rest from reference TRBV30 and TRBJ1-2 gives the full variable domain: SQTIHQWPATLVQPVGSPLSLECTVEGTSNPNLYWYRQAAGRGLQLLFYSVGIGQISSEVPQNLSASRPQDRQFILSSKKLLLSDSGFYLCAWSENSMVGYTFGSGTRLTVV.